This T cell receptor (beta chain) derives from a study of cytomegalovirus exposure and HLA in healthy donors. For the study at large: An earlier analysis found fewer than 120 million unique TCR beta sequences from about 190 million T cells.

Although they were nominally healthy when sampled, donors likely had unrecorded immune exposures. This CDR3 is built from 14 residues. V lost 6 bases, J lost 4 bases, and 15 bases lay in between. The germline V gene encodes CDR1 MNHEY and CDR2 SMNVEV (reference sequence). PCR amplification relied on 60 Vbeta primers (plus 13 Jbeta primers). TCRdb's copy holds only in-frame clones and misses some; the assay was immunoSEQ multiplex PCR. The sample holds roughly 130,000 clones; approximately 78% are singletons and the top ten take roughly 2.7%. The rearrangement links TRBV27 to TRBJ2-5, with a weak D call TRBD1 (5 bases). This TCR came from a human donor in good health. The sequencing sample was made of PBMCs. This chain's CDR3 is CASSHTRGIETQYF. CDR3 DNA: TGTGCCAGCAGCCACACAAGGGGTATAGAGACCCAGTACTTC.